This is a list of T cell receptor beta chains from one sample in a study of T-cell memory formation after mild COVID-19. MiXCR, applied by TCRdb to the 5' RACE reads, yields one record per CDR3 protein. Among approximately 180,000 distinct CDR3 sequences, 16% were seen once, and the ten largest hold about 1.9%. The sequencing input was PBMCs or a T cell subset sorted from them (not recorded which). Source of these receptors: an adult woman who had mild COVID-19 (a few samples of this study predate the infection). Cell type and time point are not known. Each CDR3 is given with its conserved first and last residue. D genes are given only for firm matches. Where a row states a size, it is once, few, many or the class of an expanded clone; other rows omit it.

v_call	j_call	clone_size	d_call	cdr3_aa	cdr3_nt
TRBV3-1	TRBJ1-2	-	-	CASSRSDSRGGYTF	TGTGCCAGCAGCCGTTCGGACAGTAGGGGTGGCTACACCTTC
TRBV30	TRBJ1-3	-	-	CAWSSDISGNTIYF	TGTGCCTGGAGTTCCGACATCTCGGGAAACACCATATATTTT
TRBV7-2	TRBJ2-1	few	-	CASSLSQHNEQFF	TGTGCCAGCAGCTTAAGTCAGCACAATGAGCAGTTCTTC
TRBV6-6	TRBJ2-6	-	-	CASRPAGSGANVLTF	TGTGCCAGCAGGCCGGCAGGGTCTGGGGCCAACGTCCTGACTTTC
TRBV6-2/TRBV6-3	TRBJ1-5	-	-	CASTHEGGSNQPQHF	TGTGCCAGCACCCACGAAGGGGGGAGCAATCAGCCCCAGCATTTT
TRBV6-5	TRBJ1-1	-	-	CASSYSIWGMNTEAFF	TGTGCCAGCAGTTACTCGATTTGGGGAATGAACACTGAAGCTTTCTTT
TRBV11-3	TRBJ2-3	few	-	CASSSITPGDTQYF	TGTGCCAGCAGCTCTATTACTCCAGGAGATACGCAGTATTTT
TRBV6-5	TRBJ1-4	-	-	CASSYESTDEKLFF	TGTGCCAGCAGTTACGAATCGACAGATGAAAAACTGTTTTTT
TRBV7-8	TRBJ2-7	-	-	CASSLAAGPNEQYF	TGTGCCAGCAGCTTAGCGGCGGGGCCTAACGAGCAGTACTTC
TRBV6-5	TRBJ2-3	few	TRBD2	CASSYSGGSLRTDTQYF	TGTGCCAGCAGTTACTCGGGCGGGAGTTTGCGCACAGATACGCAGTATTTT
TRBV18	TRBJ1-1	many	-	CASSPGVNTEAFF	TGTGCCAGCTCACCAGGGGTGAACACTGAAGCTTTCTTT
TRBV3-1	TRBJ2-7	few	-	CASSLPGHEQYF	TGTGCCAGCAGCCTCCCAGGCCACGAGCAGTACTTC
TRBV7-6	TRBJ2-5	few	TRBD2	CASSLGSLRERWETQYF	TGTGCCAGCAGCTTAGGGAGTTTGCGGGAGAGGTGGGAGACCCAGTACTTC